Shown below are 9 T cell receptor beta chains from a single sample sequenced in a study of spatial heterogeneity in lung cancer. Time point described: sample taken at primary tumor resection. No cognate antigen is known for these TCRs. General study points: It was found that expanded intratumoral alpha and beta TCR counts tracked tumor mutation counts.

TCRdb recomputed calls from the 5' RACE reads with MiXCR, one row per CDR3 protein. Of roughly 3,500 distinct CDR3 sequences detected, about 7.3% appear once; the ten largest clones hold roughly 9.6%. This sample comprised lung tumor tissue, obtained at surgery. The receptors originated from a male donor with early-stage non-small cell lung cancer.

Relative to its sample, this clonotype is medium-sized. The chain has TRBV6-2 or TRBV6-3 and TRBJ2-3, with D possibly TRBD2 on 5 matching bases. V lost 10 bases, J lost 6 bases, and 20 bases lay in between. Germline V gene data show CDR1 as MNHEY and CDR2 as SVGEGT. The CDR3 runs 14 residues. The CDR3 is CATGGQRRRDTQYF. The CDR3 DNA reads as TGTGCCACCGGTGGCCAGCGGAGAAGGGATACGCAGTATTTT.

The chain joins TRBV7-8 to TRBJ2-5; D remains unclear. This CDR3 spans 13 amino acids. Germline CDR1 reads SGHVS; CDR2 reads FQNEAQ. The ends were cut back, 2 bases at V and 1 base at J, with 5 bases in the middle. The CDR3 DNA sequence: TGTGCCAGCAGCTTAAGGATCCAAGAGACCCAGTACTTC. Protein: CASSLRIQETQYF.

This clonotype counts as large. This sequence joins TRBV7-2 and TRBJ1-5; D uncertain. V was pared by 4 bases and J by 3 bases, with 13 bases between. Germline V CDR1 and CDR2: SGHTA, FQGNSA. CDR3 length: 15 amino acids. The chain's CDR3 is CASSSMGGNNQPQHF. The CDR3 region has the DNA TGTGCCAGCAGCTCCATGGGCGGGAACAATCAGCCCCAGCATTTT.

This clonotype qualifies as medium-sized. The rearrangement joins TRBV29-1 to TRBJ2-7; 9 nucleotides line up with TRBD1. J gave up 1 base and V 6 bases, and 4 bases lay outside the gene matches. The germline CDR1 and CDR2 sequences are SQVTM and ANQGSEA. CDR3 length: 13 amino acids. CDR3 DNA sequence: TGCAGCGTGGGACAGGGATCGTCCTACGAGCAGTACTTC. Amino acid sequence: CSVGQGSSYEQYF.

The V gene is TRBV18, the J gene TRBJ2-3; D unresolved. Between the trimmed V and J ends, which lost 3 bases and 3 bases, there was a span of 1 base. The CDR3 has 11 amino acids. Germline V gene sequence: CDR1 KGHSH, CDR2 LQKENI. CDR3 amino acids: CASSPTDTQYF. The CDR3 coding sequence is TGTGCCAGCTCACCGACAGATACGCAGTATTTT.

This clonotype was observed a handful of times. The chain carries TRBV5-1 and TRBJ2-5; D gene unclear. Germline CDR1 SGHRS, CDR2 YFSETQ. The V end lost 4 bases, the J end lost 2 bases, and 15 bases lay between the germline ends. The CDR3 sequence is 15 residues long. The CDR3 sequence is CASSTGQAEQETQYF. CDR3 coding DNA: TGCGCCAGCAGCACGGGCCAGGCTGAACAAGAGACCCAGTACTTC. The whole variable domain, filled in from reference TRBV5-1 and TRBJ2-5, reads KAGVTQTPRYLIKTRGQQVTLSCSPISGHRSVSWYQQTPGQGLQFLFEYFSETQRNKGNFPGRFSGRQFSNSRSEMNVSTLELGDSALYLCASSTGQAEQETQYFGPGTRLLVL.

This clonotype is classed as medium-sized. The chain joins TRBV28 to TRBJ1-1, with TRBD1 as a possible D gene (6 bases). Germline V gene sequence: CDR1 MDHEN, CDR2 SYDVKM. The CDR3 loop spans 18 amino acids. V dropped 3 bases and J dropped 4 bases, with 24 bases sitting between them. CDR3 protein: CASSFPTGLLSGGTEAFF. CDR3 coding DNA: TGTGCCAGCAGTTTCCCGACAGGCCTACTTTCCGGTGGCACTGAAGCTTTCTTT.

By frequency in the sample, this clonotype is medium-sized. This CDR3 reads CASWATEDYGYTF. CDR3 DNA: TGTGCCAGCTGGGCAACAGAGGACTATGGCTACACCTTC. The chain uses TRBV6-1 and TRBJ1-2; D is unclear. Per germline, CDR1 MNHNS and CDR2 SASEGT. V was clipped by 8 bases and J by 3 bases, with 13 bases between them. There are 13 residues in the CDR3.

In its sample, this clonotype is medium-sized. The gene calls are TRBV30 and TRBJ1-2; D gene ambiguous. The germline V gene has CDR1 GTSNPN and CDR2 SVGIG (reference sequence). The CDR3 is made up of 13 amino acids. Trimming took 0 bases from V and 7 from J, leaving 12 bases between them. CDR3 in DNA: TGTGCCTGGAGTGTACTGGGGATGGGTGGCTACACCTTC. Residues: CAWSVLGMGGYTF.